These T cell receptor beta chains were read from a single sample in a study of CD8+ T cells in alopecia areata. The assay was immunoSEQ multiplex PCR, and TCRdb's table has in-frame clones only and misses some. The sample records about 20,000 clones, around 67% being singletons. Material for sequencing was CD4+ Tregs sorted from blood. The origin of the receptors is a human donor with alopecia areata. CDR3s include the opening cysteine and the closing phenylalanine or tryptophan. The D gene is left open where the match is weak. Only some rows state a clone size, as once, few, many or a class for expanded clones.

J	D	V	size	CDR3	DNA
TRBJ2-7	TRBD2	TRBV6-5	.	CASSRGRAYEQYF	TGTGCCAGCAGCCGCGGGAGGGCCTACGAGCAGTACTTC
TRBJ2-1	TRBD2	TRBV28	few	CASSIRGFGRAYNEQFF	TGTGCCAGCAGTATAAGGGGGTTCGGGAGGGCCTACAATGAGCAGTTCTTC
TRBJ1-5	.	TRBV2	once	CASSEAGGRQPQHF	TGTGCCAGCAGTGAAGCGGGGGGCCGCCAGCCCCAGCATTTT
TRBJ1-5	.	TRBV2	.	CASSEALHAGNQPQHF	TGTGCCAGCAGTGAAGCGCTTCATGCGGGCAATCAGCCCCAGCATTTT
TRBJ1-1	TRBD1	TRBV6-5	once	CASRRGGLQAFF	TGTGCCAGCAGGCGAGGGGGCCTTCAAGCTTTCTTT
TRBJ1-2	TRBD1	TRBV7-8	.	CASSLGDRGDGYTF	TGTGCCAGCAGCTTAGGGGACAGGGGAGATGGCTACACCTTC
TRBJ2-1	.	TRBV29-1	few	CSFRQSHSDEQFF	TGCAGCTTTCGACAGTCCCATTCGGATGAGCAGTTCTTC
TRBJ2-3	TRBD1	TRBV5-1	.	CASSAVGTDRGDTQYF	TGCGCCAGCAGCGCCGTAGGGACAGACCGCGGGGATACGCAGTATTTT
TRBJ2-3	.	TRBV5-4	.	CASSLVDTDTQYF	TGTGCCAGCAGCTTGGTGGACACAGATACGCAGTATTTT
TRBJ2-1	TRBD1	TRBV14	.	CASSYRDRGSRSDNEQFF	TGTGCCAGCAGCTACCGGGACAGGGGATCTAGGAGCGACAATGAGCAGTTCTTC
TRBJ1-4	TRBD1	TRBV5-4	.	CASSPTGVANEKLFF	TGTGCCAGCAGTCCCACAGGGGTTGCTAATGAAAAACTGTTTTTT
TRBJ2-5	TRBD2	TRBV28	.	CASSLSKREGPGAQYF	TGTGCCAGCAGTTTAAGTAAGAGGGAGGGCCCCGGGGCCCAGTACTTC
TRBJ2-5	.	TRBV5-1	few	CASSLRGYQETQYF	TGCGCCAGCAGCTTGCGGGGGTACCAAGAGACCCAGTACTTC
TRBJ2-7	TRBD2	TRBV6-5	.	CASSYTGTSLTYEQYF	TGTGCCAGCAGTTACACCGGGACTAGCCTAACCTACGAGCAGTACTTC
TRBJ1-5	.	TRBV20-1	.	CSVQGGQPQHF	TGCAGTGTACAGGGCGGTCAGCCCCAGCATTTT
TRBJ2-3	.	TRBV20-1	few	CSASGTDTQYF	TGCAGTGCCTCCGGCACAGATACGCAGTATTTT